The 8 T cell receptor beta chains reported below all come from one sample, sequenced in a study of early T cells in non-severe SARS-CoV-2 infection. TCRdb independently ran MiXCR on the 5' RACE reads; one entry per CDR3 protein. The sample records under 70,000 distinct CDR3 sequences, about 13% being singletons. This specimen was whole blood, taken at baseline. The receptors here all came from an adult who was a healthcare worker with PCR-confirmed SARS-CoV-2 infection or an uninfected control (not recorded which).

The chain links TRBV12-3 or TRBV12-4 to TRBJ1-5; D is undetermined. Trimming took off 3 bases at V and 6 bases at J, with 6 bases between the two ends. CDR3 size: 12 residues. The chain's CDR3 is CASSLNVQPQHF. DNA of the CDR3: TGTGCCAGCAGTTTGAATGTTCAGCCCCAGCATTTT.

Only a few counts were recorded for this clonotype. V usage is TRBV15 and J usage is TRBJ2-1, with 9 bases matching TRBD1. Looked up from germline, CDR1 is LNHNV and CDR2 is YYDKDF (reference sequence). The CDR3 runs to 16 residues. The V segment lost 1 base and the J segment 9 bases; nucleotides outside the gene matches: 10. For the CDR3, the DNA is TGTGCCACCAGCAGAGGTACCGGGACAGGGACGCGTGAGCAGTTCTTC. Translation gives CATSRGTGTGTREQFF.

In its sample, this clonotype was seen many times. J is TRBJ2-7 and V is TRBV20-1, with 10 positions matching TRBD1. The CDR3 has 14 amino acids. V lost 3 bases and J lost 2; bases outside the gene matches: 4. Germline CDR1 DFQATT, CDR2 SNEGSKA (reference sequence). The CDR3 protein is CSARGTGEAYEQYF. CDR3 DNA: TGCAGTGCTAGGGGGACAGGGGAGGCCTACGAGCAGTACTTC.

This clonotype was counted a few times. The chain has TRBV6-2 or TRBV6-3 and TRBJ1-2; weak D call: TRBD1 (6 bases). With 2 bases removed from V and 4 bases from J, the gap between germline ends came to 14 bases. The CDR3 loop spans 15 amino acids. In germline, CDR1 is MNHEY, CDR2 SVGEGT. CDR3 sequence reads: CASSYGSGAIYGYTF. CDR3 bases: TGTGCCAGCAGTTACGGATCGGGGGCCATCTATGGCTACACCTTC.

The rearrangement joins TRBV6-5 to TRBJ1-6; D perhaps matches TRBD1 (5 bases). The CDR3 sequence is 16 residues long. CDR1 is MNHEY, CDR2 SVGAGI, per germline. Trimming removed 6 bases at V and 3 bases at J, with 15 bases between. In nucleotides, the CDR3 is TGTGCCAGCAGCCTACTCTCAGGGAACTATAATTCACCCCTCCACTTT. Translating gives CASSLLSGNYNSPLHF.

This clonotype was counted many times. The rearrangement uses TRBV12-3 or TRBV12-4 and TRBJ1-5; no definite D call. The CDR3 length is 14 residues. V lost 3 bases and J 1 base, leaving 7 bases between the germline ends. The chain's CDR3 is CASSFQGSNQPQHF. Here the CDR3 DNA reads TGTGCCAGCAGTTTTCAAGGGAGCAATCAGCCCCAGCATTTT.

This clonotype was recorded many times. For the CDR3, the DNA is TGTGCCAGTAGTATAAGGTCTGGGGCCAACGTCCTGACTTTC. Its protein product is CASSIRSGANVLTF. V usage is TRBV19 and J usage is TRBJ2-6; no clear D gene. V lost 2 bases and J lost 1, with 3 bases in between. Per germline, CDR1 LNHDA and CDR2 SQIVND (reference sequence). CDR3 length: 14 amino acids.

This clonotype was observed a few times. The J gene is TRBJ2-6, the V gene TRBV28; D is unclear. V was pared by 3 bases and J by 0 bases, with 6 bases between. Germline CDR1 reads MDHEN; CDR2 reads SYDVKM. The length of the CDR3 is 15 residues. DNA for the CDR3: TGTGCCAGCAGTTTGTTTAGCTCTGGGGCCAACGTCCTGACTTTC. Its protein product is CASSLFSSGANVLTF. Supplemented by reference TRBV28 and TRBJ2-6, the full variable domain reads DVKVTQSSRYLVKRTGEKVFLECVQDMDHENMFWYRQDPGLGLRLIYFSYDVKMKEKGDIPEGYSVSREKKERFSLILESASTNQTSMYLCASSLFSSGANVLTFGAGSRLTVL.